These T cell receptor beta chains were read from a single sample in a study of T cell responses to AZD1222 COVID-19 vaccine. Generated by immunoSEQ multiplex PCR, the TCRdb table keeps only in-frame clones and is missing some. Counted here are 70,000 to 95,000 clones, about 88% occurring once; the ten biggest clones make up more than 4%. The material sequenced was peripheral blood, taken on day 0 of AZD1222 vaccination. The receptors derive from an adult in good health. CDR3s include the opening cysteine and the closing phenylalanine or tryptophan. D genes are given only for firm matches. Clone size, where shown, is once, few, many, or a class for clones that have expanded.

V gene	clone size	D gene	J gene	CDR3 DNA	CDR3 protein
TRBV4-3	NA	NA	TRBJ2-2	TGCGCCAGCAGCCAAGCGGCTACTCTCACGGAGCTGTTTTTT	CASSQAATLTELFF
TRBV28	NA	NA	TRBJ2-1	TGTGCCAGCAGTTTTTGGTCATTTAGCTCCTACAATGAGCAGTTCTTC	CASSFWSFSSYNEQFF
TRBV30	NA	NA	TRBJ1-2	TGTGCCTGGAGTCCGGGTACGGGCTTTCATGGCTACACCTTC	CAWSPGTGFHGYTF
TRBV6-2/TRBV6-3	NA	TRBD2	TRBJ2-1	TGTGCCAGCAGTTACTTGGCGGGAGGGCCCCATGAGCAGTTCTTC	CASSYLAGGPHEQFF
TRBV12-3/TRBV12-4	NA	NA	TRBJ1-1	TGTGCCAGCACCCTTCCAGTCAACACTGAAGCTTTCTTT	CASTLPVNTEAFF
TRBV5-4	NA	NA	TRBJ2-2	TGTGCCAGCAGCTTGCGTGGAGCCGGCGGGGAGCTGTTTTTT	CASSLRGAGGELFF
TRBV7-7	once	NA	TRBJ2-3	TGTGCCAGCAGCTTTGAAGGTGGTACGCAGTATTTT	CASSFEGGTQYF
TRBV2	NA	NA	TRBJ1-2	TGTGCCAGCAGTGAAAGTAGGGACAATTATGGCTACACCTTC	CASSESRDNYGYTF
TRBV5-1	NA	NA	TRBJ1-2	TGCGCCAGCAGCCCAAGAGGGATGAGTGGCTACACCTTC	CASSPRGMSGYTF
TRBV7-3	NA	TRBD1	TRBJ1-6	TGTGCCAGCAGCTCCGCAGGGGGCAATTCACCCCTCCACTTT	CASSSAGGNSPLHF
TRBV4-1	NA	NA	TRBJ2-2	TGCGCCAGCAGCCTATCTTTGACTAGAAACACCGGGGAGCTGTTTTTT	CASSLSLTRNTGELFF
TRBV19	NA	NA	TRBJ1-4	TGTGCCAGTAGTATAGGCCCACAGGGCGGGAATAATGAAAAACTGTTTTTT	CASSIGPQGGNNEKLFF
TRBV12-3/TRBV12-4	NA	NA	TRBJ2-7	TGTGCCAGCAGTTTCCCTCCAGGGAGGGAGCAGTACTTC	CASSFPPGREQYF
TRBV6-5	NA	TRBD2	TRBJ2-1	TGTGCCAGCAGGAACGCGGGAGCCGGGAATGAGCAGTTCTTC	CASRNAGAGNEQFF
TRBV19	NA	TRBD1	TRBJ2-3	TGTGCCAGTAGTATCTTCTCTAGGGGGCATGGCACAGATACGCAGTATTTT	CASSIFSRGHGTDTQYF
TRBV29-1	NA	NA	TRBJ1-4	TGCAGCGTTGGGGGGATACAAGGTTTTAATGAAAAACTGTTTTTT	CSVGGIQGFNEKLFF
TRBV27	NA	NA	TRBJ1-1	TGTGCCAGCAGTTACCAGGGGAACACTGAAGCTTTCTTT	CASSYQGNTEAFF
TRBV21-1	NA	NA	TRBJ2-4	TGTGCCAGCAGGACGGGACTCATCGCCAAAAACATTCAGTACTTC	CASRTGLIAKNIQYF
TRBV3-1/TRBV3-2	NA	NA	TRBJ1-6	TGTGCCAGCAGCCATCGGGCAGGCTCACCCCTCCACTTT	CASSHRAGSPLHF
TRBV7-8	once	NA	TRBJ1-6	TGTGCCAGCAGCCCGGGAGATTCACCCCTCCACTTT	CASSPGDSPLHF
TRBV18	NA	TRBD1	TRBJ1-1	TGTGCCAGCTCACGTGGGACAGGGAACACTGAAGCTTTCTTT	CASSRGTGNTEAFF
TRBV7-8	NA	NA	TRBJ1-4	TGTGCCAGCAGCCCAGCCAGGATTGGTGGTGAAAAACTGTTTTTT	CASSPARIGGEKLFF
TRBV15	once	NA	TRBJ1-4	TGTGCCACCAGCAGAGTCGGCAGCTCAACTAATGAAAAACTGTTTTTT	CATSRVGSSTNEKLFF
TRBV4-2	NA	NA	TRBJ2-1	TGTGCCAGCAGCCAAGATCTAGGACAGACCCTCGGTGAGCAGTTCTTC	CASSQDLGQTLGEQFF
TRBV6-4	NA	NA	TRBJ1-3	TGTGCCAGCAGTGGACGGGTCTCTGGAAACACCATATATTTT	CASSGRVSGNTIYF
TRBV2	NA	NA	TRBJ1-5	TGTGCCAGCAATCTGGTGGGCAATCAGCCCCAGCATTTT	CASNLVGNQPQHF
TRBV2	NA	TRBD1	TRBJ1-6	TGTGCCAGCAGCGAACAGGGGTTGGCCTATAATTCACCCCTCCACTTT	CASSEQGLAYNSPLHF
TRBV5-6	NA	TRBD1	TRBJ1-2	TGTGCCAGCAGCCTTATCACAGGGGGCAATGGCTACACCTTC	CASSLITGGNGYTF
TRBV6-2/TRBV6-3	NA	NA	TRBJ2-1	TGTGCCAGCAGCCCCAACAGAGGTGAGCAGTTCTTC	CASSPNRGEQFF
TRBV7-8	NA	NA	TRBJ2-1	TGTGCCAGCAGCTTAAGTCTAGGGGGGCACAATGAGCAGTTCTTC	CASSLSLGGHNEQFF
TRBV30	NA	TRBD1	TRBJ2-1	TGTGCCTGGGACAGGGGGCTCCACAATGGGCAGTTCTTC	CAWDRGLHNGQFF
TRBV6-5	NA	NA	TRBJ2-2	TGTGCCAGCAGTAACAGGAACACCGGGGAGCTGTTTTTT	CASSNRNTGELFF
TRBV12-3/TRBV12-4	NA	NA	TRBJ2-5	TGTGCCAGCAGTTTAGAATCGACCCAGTACTTC	CASSLESTQYF
TRBV7-3	NA	TRBD1	TRBJ1-2	TGTGCCAGCAGCTTGACCGGGACAGGGGGTGGCTACACCTTC	CASSLTGTGGGYTF
TRBV9	NA	NA	TRBJ2-7	TGTGCCAGCAGCGTATTGGGAGCCACCGAGCAGTACTTC	CASSVLGATEQYF
TRBV12-3/TRBV12-4	NA	NA	TRBJ1-1	TGTGCCAGCACCCTCTCGGGACGTACTGAAGCTTTCTTT	CASTLSGRTEAFF
TRBV6-5	NA	TRBD1	TRBJ2-3	TGTGCCAGCAGTTACCGACAGGGAGATACGCAGTATTTT	CASSYRQGDTQYF
TRBV7-8	NA	NA	TRBJ2-1	TGTGCCAGCAGCTTATCTCGGGGGAACAATGAGCAGTTCTTC	CASSLSRGNNEQFF
TRBV7-3	NA	TRBD2	TRBJ2-7	TGTGCCAGCAGCCCCCACCCCGGGACTAGCGGGACATCCGAGCAGTACTTC	CASSPHPGTSGTSEQYF
TRBV30	NA	NA	TRBJ2-7	TGTGCCTGGAGTGTAGACGAGCAGTACTTC	CAWSVDEQYF
TRBV2	NA	NA	TRBJ1-6	TGTGCCAGCAGTGGAGCGACAGGTAGAAATTCACCCCTCCACTTT	CASSGATGRNSPLHF
TRBV20-1	NA	TRBD1	TRBJ1-5	TGCAGTGCTAGTCAGGGGGGTGGTGGCAATCAGCCCCAGCATTTT	CSASQGGGGNQPQHF
TRBV7-9	NA	TRBD1	TRBJ2-1	TGTGCCAGCAGCTGGGGGACAGGGCGGAACAGGGCCAATGAGCAGTTCTTC	CASSWGTGRNRANEQFF
TRBV30	NA	NA	TRBJ1-5	TGTGCCTGGAGCGCCGGGACGGTAAGCAATCAGCCCCAGCATTTT	CAWSAGTVSNQPQHF
TRBV2	NA	NA	TRBJ2-7	TGTGCCAGCAGGTCGCTCATTCGTGGACACGATTACGAGCAGTACTTC	CASRSLIRGHDYEQYF
TRBV7-9	NA	TRBD1	TRBJ1-3	TGTGCCAGCAGCCCCGGGGACAGGGTAGGCGGAAACACCATATATTTT	CASSPGDRVGGNTIYF
TRBV6-1	NA	NA	TRBJ1-1	TGTGCCAGCAGTGAAGGGCAGCGGAACACTGAAGCTTTCTTT	CASSEGQRNTEAFF
TRBV30	once	NA	TRBJ1-4	TGTGCCTGGAGAGAAGGGGAGTATGAAAAACTGTTTTTT	CAWREGEYEKLFF
TRBV6-5	NA	NA	TRBJ2-7	TGTGCCAGCAGTTACTCGGGGACGGTCAAACTCTACGAGCAGTACTTC	CASSYSGTVKLYEQYF
TRBV6-1	NA	NA	TRBJ1-4	TGTGCCAGCAGTGACCAAACAGGGTTAGGTGAAAAACTGTTTTTT	CASSDQTGLGEKLFF
TRBV6-5	once	NA	TRBJ1-5	TGTGCCAGCAGTTACCACCGGTTTAATCAGCCCCAGCATTTT	CASSYHRFNQPQHF
TRBV6-6	NA	TRBD1	TRBJ1-2	TGTGCCAGCAGTTACTCCCGACAGGGGGCATCTGGCTACACCTTC	CASSYSRQGASGYTF
TRBV2	NA	TRBD1	TRBJ1-5	TGTGCCAGCAGTCCCGGGACAGGGGTTTTACAGCCCCAGCATTTT	CASSPGTGVLQPQHF
TRBV29-1	NA	NA	TRBJ2-1	TGCAGCGTTGTCAGTGACTTCCTGGAGAGGAATGAGCAGTTCTTC	CSVVSDFLERNEQFF
TRBV5-6	few	NA	TRBJ2-7	TGTGCCAGCAGCTTGGGGGTCTCCTACGAGCAGTACTTC	CASSLGVSYEQYF
TRBV6-2/TRBV6-3	few	TRBD2	TRBJ2-1	TGTGCCAGCAGTTACGGACTAGCGGGAGATCGGCAGTTCTTC	CASSYGLAGDRQFF
TRBV13	few	NA	TRBJ2-7	TGTGCCAGCAGCTTACGGAACACGGGGGTATCCTACGAGCAGTACTTC	CASSLRNTGVSYEQYF